These 18 T cell receptor beta chains share one sample of origin, sequenced in a study of T cells in Graves' hyperthyroidism and ophthalmopathy. Amplification targeted TCR beta CDR3 regions from RNA transcripts. With the HTBI primer set, the TCR CDR3 went through a first round of RT-PCR. TCRdb fed the multiplex PCR reads into MiXCR, producing one record per CDR3 protein. The data contain hundreds of thousands of distinct CDR3 sequences, about 15% of them singletons. Material: blood. The receptors originated from a woman under 30 with Graves' hyperthyroidism.

This chain links TRBV6-2 or TRBV6-3 with TRBJ2-3; D perhaps matches TRBD2 (5 bases). The length of the CDR3 is 14 residues. Trimming cost V 2 bases and J 0 bases, with 6 bases left between them. Germline CDR1 reads MNHEY; CDR2 reads SVGEGT. The CDR3 loop is CASSYGESTDTQYF. The CDR3 DNA follows: TGTGCCAGCAGTTACGGGGAGAGCACAGATACGCAGTATTTT.

The CDR3 DNA reads as TGTGCCAGTAGTATCGGGAGAGAGAGGGTAGTCGGATTCTACAATGAGCAGTTCTTC. Its translation: CASSIGRERVVGFYNEQFF. The chain combines TRBV19 with TRBJ2-1, with a possible D match to TRBD2 (6 bases). The length of the CDR3 is 19 residues. V was shortened by 3 bases and J by 3 bases, with 24 bases between the two germline ends. The V gene's germline CDR1 is LNHDA and CDR2 SQIVND (reference sequence).

J is TRBJ2-1 and V is TRBV6-5; 10 bases align to TRBD2. V was clipped by 2 bases and J by 3 bases; unmatched bases: 4. Germline CDR1 MNHEY, CDR2 SVGAGI. The CDR3 has 16 residues. The CDR3, as DNA: TGTGCCAGCAGTTACGGACTAGCGGAAAACTACAATGAGCAGTTCTTC. Translating it yields CASSYGLAENYNEQFF.

This clonotype has a count of ten or more. The chain employs TRBV7-9 and TRBJ1-1, with 8 bases that match TRBD1. There are 16 residues in the CDR3. J lost 1 base, V lost 4 bases, and 8 bases had no gene match. Germline-derived CDR1 and CDR2 are SEHNR and FQNEAQ (reference sequence). This CDR3 reads CASSSKQGERNTEAFF. CDR3 coding DNA: TGTGCCAGCAGCTCGAAACAGGGGGAAAGGAACACTGAAGCTTTCTTT.

This clonotype has ten or more counts. The genes are TRBV11-2 and TRBJ2-2; possibly TRBD1 for D (5 bases). The ends were cut back, 3 bases at V and 0 bases at J, with 11 bases in the middle. Per germline, CDR1 SGHAT and CDR2 FQNNGV. The CDR3 covers 16 residues. CDR3 protein: CASSFTPRANTGELFF. The CDR3 bases are TGTGCCAGCAGCTTTACCCCCAGGGCGAACACCGGGGAGCTGTTTTTT. Looking up the rest from reference TRBV11-2 and TRBJ2-2 gives the full variable domain: EAGVAQSPRYKIIEKRQSVAFWCNPISGHATLYWYQQILGQGPKLLIQFQNNGVVDDSQLPKDRFSAERLKGVDSTLKIQPAKLEDSAVYLCASSFTPRANTGELFFGEGSRLTVL.

This clonotype was seen only a few times. This chain joins TRBV15 and TRBJ1-4, with a possible D match to TRBD1 (5 bases). Germline V gene lookup returns CDR1 LNHNV and CDR2 YYDKDF (reference sequence). The CDR3 is made up of 17 amino acids. The V and J ends lost 0 bases and 1 base respectively, with 12 bases between them. This chain's CDR3 is CATSRDRALGTNEKLFF. CDR3 sequence (DNA): TGTGCCACCAGCAGAGACAGGGCTCTAGGAACTAATGAAAAACTGTTTTTT.

This clonotype has more than one count but fewer than ten. The rearrangement links TRBV9 to TRBJ2-3, with 8 bases that match TRBD2. J gave up 4 bases and V 0 bases, and 7 bases lay outside the gene matches. The CDR3 is 16 amino acids. Germline-derived CDR1 and CDR2 are SGDLS and YYNGEE. The chain's CDR3 is CASSVAEAGGPDTQYF. DNA for the CDR3: TGTGCCAGCAGCGTAGCTGAGGCGGGGGGCCCAGATACGCAGTATTTT.

This clonotype was observed many times. The chain recombines TRBV7-2 with TRBJ2-5; 8 bases line up with TRBD1. Trimming took 1 base from V and 2 from J; bases not matched to a gene: 15. CDR3 size: 19 residues. From germline, CDR1 is SGHTA and CDR2 FQGNSA. In DNA, the CDR3 is TGTGCCAGCAGCTTAGGGCAGGGGGCCTATGTTCTATGGCAAGAGACCCAGTACTTC. Translating gives CASSLGQGAYVLWQETQYF.

The rearrangement links TRBV7-9 to TRBJ2-7; D unclear. The germline V and J ends were trimmed by 0 bases and 4 bases, with 7 bases remaining between them. The CDR3 is 13 residues long. CDR1 and CDR2 from the germline V gene are SEHNR and FQNEAQ (reference sequence). The chain's CDR3 is CASSLADLYEQYF. In DNA, the CDR3 is TGTGCCAGCAGCTTAGCGGATTTATACGAGCAGTACTTC.

This clonotype has ten or more counts. V usage is TRBV6-1 and J usage is TRBJ2-5; D may match TRBD1 or TRBD2 (5 bases each). In germline, CDR1 is MNHNS, CDR2 SASEGT. The CDR3 has 14 amino acids. Trimming pared 6 bases from V and 1 base from J, leaving 12 bases between. This chain's CDR3 is CASRLSGTQETQYF. CDR3 DNA sequence: TGTGCCAGCAGGTTATCCGGGACCCAAGAGACCCAGTACTTC.

At least ten counts were recorded for this clonotype. This rearrangement joins TRBV6-1 to TRBJ2-1; D is perhaps TRBD2 (5 bases). V was shortened by 2 bases and J by 4 bases, with 12 bases between the two germline ends. Germline V gene lookup returns CDR1 MNHNS and CDR2 SASEGT. The CDR3 consists of 15 residues. CDR3 in amino acids: CASSESLGGYNEQFF. In nucleotides, the CDR3 is TGTGCCAGCAGTGAAAGCCTGGGCGGGTACAATGAGCAGTTCTTC.

The V and J genes are TRBV29-1 and TRBJ2-7; D call uncertain. Germline CDR1 is SQVTM and CDR2 is ANQGSEA. Trimming shortened V by 6 bases and J by 6 bases, and 18 bases separated the two germline ends. The CDR3 extends over 13 amino acids. Here the CDR3 reads CSVKLIYPIEQYF. DNA of the CDR3: TGCAGCGTGAAACTTATTTACCCGATCGAGCAGTACTTC.

The chain joins TRBV12-3 or TRBV12-4 to TRBJ1-5; no definite D call. This CDR3 comprises 15 residues. V shed 6 bases and J shed 0 bases, with 12 bases lying between them. The CDR3 DNA sequence: TGTGCCAGCAGGCGGACCGGTTATAGCAATCAGCCCCAGCATTTT. Translating gives CASRRTGYSNQPQHF.

Comments on this clonotype: A read error is possible here, since a much larger clone lies one base away. CDR3: CASSGQRLSTEAFF. The CDR3 DNA follows: TGTGCCAGCAGCGGTCAGCGTTTGAGCACTGAAGCTTTCTTT. V usage is TRBV13 and J usage is TRBJ1-1, with D hard to call. V was shortened by 5 bases and J by 4 bases, with 14 bases between the two germline ends. The CDR3 runs to 14 residues. Germline loops: CDR1 PRHDT, CDR2 FYEKMQ (reference sequence).

This clonotype was recorded at least ten times. The chain carries TRBV3-2 and TRBJ2-5; TRBD1 is taken as the D call from the table, unchecked against the DNA. TRBV3-2 is a listed pseudogene. This CDR3 region has 16 residues. This CDR3 reads CASSQSGQEGQETQYF. CDR3 DNA sequence: TGTGCCAGCAGCCAGTCGGGACAGGAGGGCCAAGAGACCCAGTACTTC.

This clonotype was recorded many times. The chain carries TRBV12-3 or TRBV12-4 and TRBJ2-3; TRBD2 is a possible D gene (6 bases). Between the trimmed V and J ends, which lost 6 bases and 6 bases, there was a span of 16 bases. This CDR3 has 14 residues. CDR3 in DNA: TGTGCCAGCAGATCCGGGACTGGGGCCGATACGCAGTATTTT. Protein: CASRSGTGADTQYF.

This chain joins TRBV18 and TRBJ2-2; TRBD2 matches 12 bases. V was clipped by 3 bases and J by 4 bases; unmatched bases: 9. This CDR3 has 18 amino acids. Germline assignment: CDR1 KGHSH and CDR2 LQKENI. CDR3: CASSPLGLAGSGTGELFF. CDR3 DNA: TGTGCCAGCTCACCGCTCGGACTAGCGGGATCGGGCACCGGGGAGCTGTTTTTT.

The table lists this clonotype with a few counts. V and J are TRBV6-5 and TRBJ1-4; the D is unclear. Per the germline V gene, CDR1 is MNHEY and CDR2 is SVGAGI. The V end lost 1 base, the J end lost 0 bases, and 6 bases lay between the germline ends. This CDR3 is built from 15 residues. The CDR3 DNA follows: TGTGCCAGCAGTTACTATGTTGCAACTAATGAAAAACTGTTTTTT. This gives the protein CASSYYVATNEKLFF.